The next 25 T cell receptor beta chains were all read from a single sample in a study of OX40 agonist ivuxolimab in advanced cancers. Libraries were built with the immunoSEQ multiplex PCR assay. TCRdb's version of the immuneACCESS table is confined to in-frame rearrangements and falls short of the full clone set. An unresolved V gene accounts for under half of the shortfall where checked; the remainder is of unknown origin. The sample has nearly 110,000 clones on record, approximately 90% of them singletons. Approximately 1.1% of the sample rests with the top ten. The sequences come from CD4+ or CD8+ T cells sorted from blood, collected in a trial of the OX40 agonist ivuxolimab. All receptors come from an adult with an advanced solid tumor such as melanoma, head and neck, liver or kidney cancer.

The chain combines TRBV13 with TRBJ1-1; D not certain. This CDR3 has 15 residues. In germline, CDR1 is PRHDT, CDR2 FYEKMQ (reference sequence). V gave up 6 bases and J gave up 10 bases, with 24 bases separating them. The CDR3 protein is CASSLRAPGVSRAFF. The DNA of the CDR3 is TGTGCCAGCAGTCTACGGGCCCCGGGCGTGTCAAGAGCTTTCTTT. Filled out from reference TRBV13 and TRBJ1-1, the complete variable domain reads AAGVIQSPRHLIKEKRETATLKCYPIPRHDTVYWYQQGPGQDPQFLISFYEKMQSDKGSIPDRFSAQQFSDYHSELNMSSLELGDSALYFCASSLRAPGVSRAFFGQGTRLTVV.

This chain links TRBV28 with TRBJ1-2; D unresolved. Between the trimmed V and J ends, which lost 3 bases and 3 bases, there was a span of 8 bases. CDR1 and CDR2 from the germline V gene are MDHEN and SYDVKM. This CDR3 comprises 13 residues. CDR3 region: CASSLDGYYGYTF. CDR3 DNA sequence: TGTGCCAGCAGTTTGGACGGCTACTATGGCTACACCTTC.

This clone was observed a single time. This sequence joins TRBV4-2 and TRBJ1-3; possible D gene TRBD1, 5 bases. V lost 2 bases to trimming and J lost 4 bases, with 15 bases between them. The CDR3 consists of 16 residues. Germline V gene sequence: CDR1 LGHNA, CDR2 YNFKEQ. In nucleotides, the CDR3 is TGTGCCAGCAGCCAACGGAGGGCTCAGGGCGGAAACACCATATATTTT. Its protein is CASSQRRAQGGNTIYF.

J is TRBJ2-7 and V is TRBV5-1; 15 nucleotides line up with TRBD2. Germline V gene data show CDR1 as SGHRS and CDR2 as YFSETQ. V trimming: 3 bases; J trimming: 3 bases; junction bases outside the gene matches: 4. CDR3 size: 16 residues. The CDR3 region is CASSSGLAGGYYEQYF. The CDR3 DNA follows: TGCGCCAGCAGCTCGGGACTAGCGGGGGGATACTACGAGCAGTACTTC.

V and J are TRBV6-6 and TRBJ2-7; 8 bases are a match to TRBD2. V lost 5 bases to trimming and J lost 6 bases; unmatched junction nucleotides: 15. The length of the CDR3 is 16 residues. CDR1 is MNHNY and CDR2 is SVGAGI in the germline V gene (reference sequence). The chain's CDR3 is CASSRLFSGNEAEQYF. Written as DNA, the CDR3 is TGTGCCAGCAGTCGGCTTTTTAGCGGGAATGAGGCCGAGCAGTACTTC.

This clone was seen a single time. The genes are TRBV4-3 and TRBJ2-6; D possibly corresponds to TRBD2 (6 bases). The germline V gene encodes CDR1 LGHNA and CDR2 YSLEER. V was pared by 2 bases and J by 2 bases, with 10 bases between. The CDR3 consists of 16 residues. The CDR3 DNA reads TGCGCCAGCAGCCAAACGGGGGTTGCTGGGGCCAACGTCCTGACTTTC. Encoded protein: CASSQTGVAGANVLTF.

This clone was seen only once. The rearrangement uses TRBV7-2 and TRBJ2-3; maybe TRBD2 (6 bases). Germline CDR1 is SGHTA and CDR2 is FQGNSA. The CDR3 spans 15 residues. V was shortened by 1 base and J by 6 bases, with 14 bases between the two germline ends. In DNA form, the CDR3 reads TGTGCCAGCAGCTTAGGGTTCGGGAGCGGGGATACGCAGTATTTT. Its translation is CASSLGFGSGDTQYF.

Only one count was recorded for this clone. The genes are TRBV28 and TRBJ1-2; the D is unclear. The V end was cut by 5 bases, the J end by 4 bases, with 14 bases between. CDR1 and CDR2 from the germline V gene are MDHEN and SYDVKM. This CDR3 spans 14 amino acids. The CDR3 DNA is TGTGCCAGCAGTCCCCAGAGTAGAAGCTATGGCTACACCTTC. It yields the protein CASSPQSRSYGYTF.

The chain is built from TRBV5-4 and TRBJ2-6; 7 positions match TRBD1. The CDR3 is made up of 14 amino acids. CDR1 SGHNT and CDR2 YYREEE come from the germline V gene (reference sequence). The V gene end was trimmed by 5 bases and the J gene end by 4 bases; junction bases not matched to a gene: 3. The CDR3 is CASRTGLGANVLTF. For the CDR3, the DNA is TGTGCCAGCAGGACAGGGCTGGGGGCCAACGTCCTGACTTTC.

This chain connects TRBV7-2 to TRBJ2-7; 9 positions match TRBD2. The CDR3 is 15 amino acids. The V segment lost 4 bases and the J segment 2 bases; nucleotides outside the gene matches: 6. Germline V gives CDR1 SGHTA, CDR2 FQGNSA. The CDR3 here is CASSYLRLAAYEQYF. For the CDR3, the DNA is TGTGCCAGCAGCTACCTCCGACTAGCGGCCTACGAGCAGTACTTC.

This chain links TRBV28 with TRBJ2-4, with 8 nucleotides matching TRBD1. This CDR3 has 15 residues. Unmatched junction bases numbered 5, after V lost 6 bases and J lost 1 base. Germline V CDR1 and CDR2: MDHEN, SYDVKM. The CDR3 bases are TGTGCCAGCAGGACAGGGGTTGGGGCCAAAAACATTCAGTACTTC. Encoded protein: CASRTGVGAKNIQYF. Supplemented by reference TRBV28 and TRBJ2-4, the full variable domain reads DVKVTQSSRYLVKRTGEKVFLECVQDMDHENMFWYRQDPGLGLRLIYFSYDVKMKEKGDIPEGYSVSREKKERFSLILESASTNQTSMYLCASRTGVGAKNIQYFGAGTRLSVL.

CDR3 in amino acids: CASSKWLVGFLQYF. The CDR3 nucleotides read TGTGCCAGCAGCAAATGGCTAGTCGGTTTCCTGCAGTACTTC. The chain uses TRBV21-1 and TRBJ2-7; TRBD2 is the table's D call, not checked against the DNA. TRBV21-1 is described as a pseudogene. CDR3 length equals 14 residues.

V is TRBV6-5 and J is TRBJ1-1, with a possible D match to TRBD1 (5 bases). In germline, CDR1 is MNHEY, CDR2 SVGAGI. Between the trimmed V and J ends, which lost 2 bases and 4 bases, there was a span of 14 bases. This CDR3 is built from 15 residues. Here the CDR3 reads CASSYSSRVATEAFF. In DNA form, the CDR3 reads TGTGCCAGCAGTTACAGTTCCAGGGTGGCCACTGAAGCTTTCTTT.

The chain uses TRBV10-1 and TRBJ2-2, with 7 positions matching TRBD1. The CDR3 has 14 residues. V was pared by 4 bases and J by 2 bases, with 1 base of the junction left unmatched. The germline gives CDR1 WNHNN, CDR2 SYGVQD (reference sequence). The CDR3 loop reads CASSGQGNTGELFF. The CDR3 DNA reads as TGCGCCAGCAGTGGACAGGGTAACACCGGGGAGCTGTTTTTT.

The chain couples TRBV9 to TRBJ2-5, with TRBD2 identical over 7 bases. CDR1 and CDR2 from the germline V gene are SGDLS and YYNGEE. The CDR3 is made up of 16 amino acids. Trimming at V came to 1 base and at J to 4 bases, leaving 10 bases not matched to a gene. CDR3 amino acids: CASSVLGGRGGETQYF. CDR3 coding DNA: TGTGCCAGCAGCGTATTAGGAGGGAGGGGCGGAGAGACCCAGTACTTC.

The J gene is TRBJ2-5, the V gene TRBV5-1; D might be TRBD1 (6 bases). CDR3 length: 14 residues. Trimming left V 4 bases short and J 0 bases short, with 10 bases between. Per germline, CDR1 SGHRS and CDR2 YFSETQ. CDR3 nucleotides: TGCGCCAGCAGCCCCCCAGGGGACCAAGAGACCCAGTACTTC. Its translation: CASSPPGDQETQYF.

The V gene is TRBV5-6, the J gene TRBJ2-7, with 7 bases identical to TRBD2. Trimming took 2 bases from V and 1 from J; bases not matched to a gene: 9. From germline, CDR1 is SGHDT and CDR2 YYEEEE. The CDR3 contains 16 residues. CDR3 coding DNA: TGTGCCAGCAGCTTTTGGCGGGGGATTTATTCCTACGAGCAGTACTTC. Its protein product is CASSFWRGIYSYEQYF. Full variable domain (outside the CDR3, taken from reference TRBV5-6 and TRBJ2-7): DAGVTQSPTHLIKTRGQQVTLRCSPKSGHDTVSWYQQALGQGPQFIFQYYEEEERQRGNFPDRFSGHQFPNYSSELNVNALLLGDSALYLCASSFWRGIYSYEQYFGPGTRLTVT.

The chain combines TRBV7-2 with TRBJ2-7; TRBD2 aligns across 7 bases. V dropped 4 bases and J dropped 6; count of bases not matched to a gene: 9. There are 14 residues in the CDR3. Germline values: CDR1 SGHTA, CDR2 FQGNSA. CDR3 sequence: CASSYRREGPEQYF. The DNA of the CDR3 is TGTGCCAGCAGCTATAGGAGGGAGGGGCCCGAGCAGTACTTC.

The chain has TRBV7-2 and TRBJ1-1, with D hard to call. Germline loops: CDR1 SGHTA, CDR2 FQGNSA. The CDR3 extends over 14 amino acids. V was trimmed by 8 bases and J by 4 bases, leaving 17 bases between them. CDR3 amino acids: CASGEGTLSTEAFF. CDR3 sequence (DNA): TGTGCCAGCGGCGAGGGTACTCTGAGCACTGAAGCTTTCTTT.

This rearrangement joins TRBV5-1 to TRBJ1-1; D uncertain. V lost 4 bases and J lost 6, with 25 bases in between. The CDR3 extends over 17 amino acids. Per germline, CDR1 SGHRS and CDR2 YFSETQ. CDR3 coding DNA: TGCGCCAGCAGCGGCAGCGGGCAAGGGCGAGGCTACGCTGAAGCTTTCTTT. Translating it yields CASSGSGQGRGYAEAFF.

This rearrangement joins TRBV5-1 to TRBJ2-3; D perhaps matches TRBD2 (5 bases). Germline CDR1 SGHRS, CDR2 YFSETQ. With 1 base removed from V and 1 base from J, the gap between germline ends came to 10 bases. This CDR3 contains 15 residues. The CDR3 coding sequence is TGCGCCAGCAGCTTGACTAGTTGGGGCACAGATACGCAGTATTTT. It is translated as CASSLTSWGTDTQYF.

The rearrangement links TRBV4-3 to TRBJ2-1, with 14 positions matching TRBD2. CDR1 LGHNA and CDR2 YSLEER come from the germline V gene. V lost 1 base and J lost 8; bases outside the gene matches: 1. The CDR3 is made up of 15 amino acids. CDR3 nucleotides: TGCGCCAGCAGCCAAGCGGGACTAGCGGGAGATGAGCAGTTCTTC. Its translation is CASSQAGLAGDEQFF.

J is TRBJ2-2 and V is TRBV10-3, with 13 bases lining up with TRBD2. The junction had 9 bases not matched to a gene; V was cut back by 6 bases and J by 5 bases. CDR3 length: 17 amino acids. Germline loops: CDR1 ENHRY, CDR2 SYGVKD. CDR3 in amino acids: CAIREGLAGPSTGELFF. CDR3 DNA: TGTGCCATCAGAGAGGGACTAGCGGGACCCTCAACCGGGGAGCTGTTTTTT.

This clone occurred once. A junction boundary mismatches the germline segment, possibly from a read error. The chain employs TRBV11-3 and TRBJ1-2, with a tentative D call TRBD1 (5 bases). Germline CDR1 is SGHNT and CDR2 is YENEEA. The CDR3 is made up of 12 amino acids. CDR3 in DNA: TGTGCCAGCAGCTTAACGGGGGACCACCTTCTCTTC. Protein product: CASSLTGDHLLF.

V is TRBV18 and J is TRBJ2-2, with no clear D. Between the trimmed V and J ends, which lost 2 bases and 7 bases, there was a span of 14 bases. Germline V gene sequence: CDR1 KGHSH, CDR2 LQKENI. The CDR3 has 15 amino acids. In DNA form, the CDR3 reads TGTGCCAGCTCACCAGGGCCCCACTCGGGCGGGGAGCTGTTTTTT. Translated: CASSPGPHSGGELFF.